This is a list of T cell receptor beta chains from one sample in a study of blood T cell repertoires in COVID-19. Measured with immunoSEQ multiplex PCR; TCRdb has only the in-frame clones, and not every one. This table holds 650,000 to 800,000 clones, 85% to 90% found once. The sequencing input was peripheral blood. Every receptor here comes from a woman between 18 and 29 years old with acute or convalescent COVID-19. Each CDR3 is given with its conserved first and last residue. The D gene is left open where the match is weak. Some rows have no size entry. The others give once, few or many, or a class for an expanded clone.

size	V	D	J	DNA	CDR3
-	TRBV11-2	TRBD1	TRBJ1-2	TGTGCCAGCAGCTTAGGATGGGACAGGGGGGGCTACACCTTC	CASSLGWDRGGYTF
-	TRBV6-4	TRBD2	TRBJ2-6	TGTGCCAGCAGTGACACCCGGACTAGCGGGGGTGGTGGGGCCAACGTCCTGACTTTC	CASSDTRTSGGGGANVLTF
-	TRBV25-1	-	TRBJ2-7	TGTGCCAGCAGTGATTGGACAGTTTCCTACGAGCAGTACTTC	CASSDWTVSYEQYF
-	TRBV6-5	-	TRBJ2-1	TGTGCCAGCAGGAAACAGGGTGAGCAGTTCTTC	CASRKQGEQFF
-	TRBV29-1	TRBD1	TRBJ1-3	TGCAGCGTTGACCCCGACAGGGCCTCTGGAAACACCATATATTTT	CSVDPDRASGNTIYF
-	TRBV7-3	-	TRBJ2-3	TGTGCCAGCAGCTTAGCGGGGCGGGATACGCAGTATTTT	CASSLAGRDTQYF
-	TRBV29-1	TRBD1	TRBJ2-2	TGCAGCGCGGACAGGGGGCGCACCGGGGAGCTGTTTTTT	CSADRGRTGELFF
-	TRBV5-6	-	TRBJ2-7	TGTGCCAGCAGCTTGGATACAGGCTACGAGCAGTACTTC	CASSLDTGYEQYF
-	TRBV5-8	TRBD1	TRBJ1-5	TGTGCCAGCAGCTCCCGGGACAGGCAAAATCAGCCCCAGCATTTT	CASSSRDRQNQPQHF
many	TRBV6-1	TRBD1	TRBJ1-2	TGTGCCAGCAGTGAATTCGAGGGGGCTGGCTATGGCTACACCTTC	CASSEFEGAGYGYTF
-	TRBV3-1/TRBV3-2	-	TRBJ2-3	TGTGCCAGCGGACACAACACAGATACGCAGTATTTT	CASGHNTDTQYF
-	TRBV12-3/TRBV12-4	-	TRBJ2-3	TGTGCCAGCAGTTCCCCCTTCGTAGATACGCAGTATTTT	CASSSPFVDTQYF
-	TRBV10-3	TRBD1	TRBJ2-7	TGTGCCATCAGAGTGACAGGGCCCCCCTACGAGCAGTACTTC	CAIRVTGPPYEQYF
-	TRBV7-6	-	TRBJ1-2	TGTGCCAGCAGCTTAGAAACAGGGTATGGCTACACCTTC	CASSLETGYGYTF
once	TRBV4-3	TRBD2	TRBJ2-1	TGCGCCAGCAGCCTCGAAAGCGGGGGGTCTAATGAGCAGTTCTTC	CASSLESGGSNEQFF